The 32 T cell receptor beta chains presented below share a single source sample, sequenced in a study of T cell repertoires in cytomegalovirus infection. For these receptors, no antigen is known. A single record per CDR3 protein comes from TCRdb applying MiXCR to the reads. The sample lists 700,000 to 850,000 distinct CDR3 sequences, over 25% occurring once. The sample in question was cultured CD8+ T cells from PBMCs, obtained from culture after CMV antigen stimulation. The receptors were gathered from a human donor in good health (CMV status not recorded). Some clones in this sample may be carry-over from other donors' samples.

This clonotype was picked up a small number of times. V gene TRBV12-3 or TRBV12-4 combines with J gene TRBJ2-6, with D possibly TRBD1 on 6 matching bases. Between the trimmed V and J ends, which lost 3 bases and 0 bases, there was a span of 18 bases. The CDR3 length is 19 residues. The CDR3 DNA follows: TGTGCCAGCAGTTTCCAGATCCGGACAGCAGTCTCTGGGGCCAACGTCCTGACTTTC. Protein sequence: CASSFQIRTAVSGANVLTF.

There are a few counts of this clonotype. V usage is TRBV7-9 and J usage is TRBJ2-5, with no clear D. Per the germline V gene, CDR1 is SEHNR and CDR2 is FQNEAQ (reference sequence). The CDR3 is 15 amino acids. Trimming cost V 4 bases and J 4 bases, with 16 bases left between them. CDR3 nucleotides: TGTGCCAGCAGCTATCTTCCCCCTACGGGAGAGACCCAGTACTTC. It specifies CASSYLPPTGETQYF.

A few counts support this clonotype. The CDR3 region has the DNA TGTGCCACCAGTGATCGATGGGCAGATACGCAGTATTTT. It specifies CATSDRWADTQYF. V usage is TRBV24-1 and J usage is TRBJ2-3; unclear D gene. This CDR3 spans 13 amino acids. Germline lookup yields CDR1 KGHDR and CDR2 SFDVKD. V shed 3 bases and J shed 4 bases, with 7 bases lying between them.

The rearrangement uses TRBV4-1 and TRBJ2-1; TRBD1 agrees at 9 bases. The CDR3 contains 16 residues. The junction had 9 bases not matched to a gene; V was cut back by 3 bases and J by 6 bases. The germline V gene encodes CDR1 MGHRA and CDR2 YSYEKL. CDR3 region: CASSQRGGDRANEQFF. The CDR3 DNA sequence: TGCGCCAGCAGCCAGAGGGGGGGGGACAGGGCCAATGAGCAGTTCTTC.

At least ten counts were recorded for this clonotype. The V and J genes are TRBV7-6 and TRBJ2-7; D is unresolved. The CDR3 runs to 14 residues. V was clipped by 2 bases and J by 2 bases, with 10 bases between them. Germline CDR1 SGHVS, CDR2 FNYEAQ. The CDR3 nucleotides read TGTGCCAGCAGCTTAATGGACGAAGCCTACGAGCAGTACTTC. Its protein product is CASSLMDEAYEQYF.

The rearrangement joins TRBV19 to TRBJ2-3; a possible D gene is TRBD1 (6 bases). The CDR3 totals 17 residues. V was shortened by 0 bases and J by 0 bases, with 13 bases between the two germline ends. Germline lookup yields CDR1 LNHDA and CDR2 SQIVND (reference sequence). CDR3 in amino acids: CASSIDRQALSTDTQYF. Here the CDR3 DNA reads TGTGCCAGTAGTATAGATAGACAGGCGCTCAGCACAGATACGCAGTATTTT.

This clonotype has at least ten counts. The rearrangement links TRBV7-8 to TRBJ2-2; 10 bases are shared with TRBD2. In germline, CDR1 is SGHVS, CDR2 FQNEAQ. CDR3 size: 15 residues. V shed 1 base and J 6 bases; nucleotides not matched to a gene: 2. CDR3 in amino acids: CASSLVGTSAGELFF. In nucleotides, the CDR3 is TGTGCCAGCAGCTTAGTCGGGACTAGCGCCGGGGAGCTGTTTTTT.

Only a few counts were recorded for this clonotype. The rearrangement uses TRBV7-9 and TRBJ1-2, with TRBD1 identical over 11 bases. Looked up from germline, CDR1 is SEHNR and CDR2 is FQNEAQ (reference sequence). Trimming removed 1 base from V and 5 bases from J; junction bases left unmatched: 6. The CDR3 loop spans 16 amino acids. CDR3 nucleotide sequence: TGTGCCAGCAGCTTAGGTCGGACAGGGGGCGCTTATGGCTACACCTTC. This encodes CASSLGRTGGAYGYTF. The full variable domain, completed using reference TRBV7-9 and TRBJ1-2, is DTGVSQNPRHKITKRGQNVTFRCDPISEHNRLYWYRQTLGQGPEFLTYFQNEAQLEKSRLLSDRFSAERPKGSFSTLEIQRTEQGDSAMYLCASSLGRTGGAYGYTFGSGTRLTVV.

This chain links TRBV7-4 with TRBJ1-2; D remains unclear. Germline V gives CDR1 SGHVT, CDR2 SQSDAQ. CDR3 size: 13 residues. Trimming took 7 bases from V and 2 from J, leaving 11 bases between them. The CDR3 reads CASTPGGNYGYTF. Here the CDR3 DNA reads TGTGCCAGCACCCCGGGAGGGAACTATGGCTACACCTTC.

This sequence joins TRBV7-6 and TRBJ1-1; D is uncertain. This CDR3 is 12 amino acids long. Germline loops: CDR1 SGHVS, CDR2 FNYEAQ. Trimming left V 8 bases short and J 5 bases short, with 12 bases between. CDR3 coding DNA: TGTGCCAGCGAACTTTTAGGTACTGAAGCTTTCTTT. Encoded protein: CASELLGTEAFF.

About this clonotype: Just one base apart from a much larger clone, this may be a read error. The rearrangement links TRBV10-3 to TRBJ1-2; D gene uncertain. CDR1 is ENHRY and CDR2 is SYGVKD in the germline V gene. Deletions cut 7 bases from V and 0 bases from J, with 12 bases between. The CDR3 length is 14 residues. CDR3 sequence: CAINIGNPNYGYTF. The CDR3 nucleotides are TGTGCCATCAACATAGGGAACCCTAACTATGGCTACACCTTC.

This clonotype showed up just a few times. This chain links TRBV7-8 with TRBJ1-1; 7 bases match TRBD1. Germline V gives CDR1 SGHVS, CDR2 FQNEAQ. This CDR3 spans 15 amino acids. With 3 bases clipped from V and 4 bases from J, the junction kept 8 bases outside the gene matches. The CDR3 sequence is CASSFGGGKITEAFF. DNA of the CDR3: TGTGCCAGCAGCTTTGGAGGGGGCAAAATCACTGAAGCTTTCTTT.

The sample holds one count of this clonotype. The rearrangement uses TRBV6-5 and TRBJ1-4, with 12 positions matching TRBD1. The CDR3 is made up of 15 amino acids. Trimming at V came to 4 bases and at J to 15 bases, leaving 12 bases not matched to a gene. Germline values: CDR1 MNHEY, CDR2 SVGAGI. CDR3 DNA: TGTGCCAGCAGTTCCACGGGACAGGGGGCGATTACGATGTTTTTT. This gives the protein CASSSTGQGAITMFF.

V is TRBV7-8 and J is TRBJ1-2; D not certain. CDR1 is SGHVS, CDR2 FQNEAQ, per germline. This CDR3 is 14 amino acids long. V gave up 8 bases and J gave up 2 bases, with 15 bases separating them. The DNA of the CDR3 is TGTGCCAGCGGTCTACGGGCAGCAAACTATGGCTACACCTTC. This gives the protein CASGLRAANYGYTF.

The chain recombines TRBV4-1 with TRBJ1-1; no definite D call. Germline loops: CDR1 MGHRA, CDR2 YSYEKL. Trimming took off 2 bases at V and 0 bases at J, with 7 bases between the two ends. This CDR3 has 14 amino acids. The CDR3 loop is CASSQPTVNTEAFF. CDR3 DNA sequence: TGCGCCAGCAGCCAACCTACAGTGAACACTGAAGCTTTCTTT.

The chain joins TRBV6-5 to TRBJ1-1; no clear D. The CDR3 covers 15 residues. Trimming left V 2 bases short and J 5 bases short, with 15 bases between. Germline V gene lookup returns CDR1 MNHEY and CDR2 SVGAGI. The CDR3 nucleotides read TGTGCCAGCAGTTACAAGGCAGCTGTAAAGACTGAAGCTTTCTTT. Protein: CASSYKAAVKTEAFF.

This clonotype was counted a few times. The chain links TRBV12-3 or TRBV12-4 to TRBJ1-1; 7 bases fit TRBD1. Trimming at V came to 3 bases and at J to 2 bases, leaving 6 bases not matched to a gene. The CDR3 sequence is 15 residues long. The CDR3 DNA is TGTGCCAGCAGTTTCTCTTGGACAGGCAACACTGAAGCTTTCTTT. Its protein is CASSFSWTGNTEAFF.

This clonotype was observed a few times. The chain uses TRBV28 and TRBJ2-2; D remains ambiguous. Germline V gene data show CDR1 as MDHEN and CDR2 as SYDVKM. The ends were cut back, 5 bases at V and 0 bases at J, with 13 bases in the middle. This CDR3 has 16 residues. The CDR3: CASSPDLPANTGELFF. Here the CDR3 DNA reads TGTGCCAGCAGTCCCGACCTCCCCGCGAACACCGGGGAGCTGTTTTTT. Full variable domain (rest looked up from reference TRBV28 and TRBJ2-2): DVKVTQSSRYLVKRTGEKVFLECVQDMDHENMFWYRQDPGLGLRLIYFSYDVKMKEKGDIPEGYSVSREKKERFSLILESASTNQTSMYLCASSPDLPANTGELFFGEGSRLTVL.

Comment on this clonotype: A read error may produce the germline difference seen at one junction end. The V and J genes are TRBV6-5 and TRBJ1-1; perhaps TRBD1 as D (6 bases). The germline CDR1 and CDR2 sequences are MNHEY and SVGAGI. The length of the CDR3 is 14 residues. CDR3 amino acids: CASNYQGSNTEAFF. In nucleotides, the CDR3 is TGTGCCAGCAATTACCAGGGGTCGAACACTGAAGCTTTCTTT.

This chain uses TRBV7-3 with TRBJ2-1; D not certain. Germline V gene sequence: CDR1 SGHTA, CDR2 FQGTGA. V lost 0 bases and J 0 bases, leaving 9 bases between the germline ends. The CDR3 extends over 16 amino acids. The CDR3 here is CASSLTPGISYNEQFF. In DNA form, the CDR3 reads TGTGCCAGCAGCTTAACCCCCGGAATCTCCTACAATGAGCAGTTCTTC.

This clonotype has just a few counts. The gene calls are TRBV6-2 or TRBV6-3 and TRBJ2-7; no definite D call. Trimming stripped 2 bases from V and 6 bases from J, with 11 bases between. This CDR3 has 13 amino acids. Looked up from germline, CDR1 is MNHEY and CDR2 is SVGEGT. The CDR3 sequence: CASSYGSLGEQYV. CDR3 nucleotide sequence: TGTGCCAGCAGTTACGGTAGTCTAGGCGAGCAGTACGTC.

This clonotype was counted a single time. CDR3 coding DNA: TGTGCCAGTGGGACAGGGAATTATAATTCACCCCTCCACTTT. Its protein product is CASGTGNYNSPLHF. The J gene is TRBJ1-6, the V gene TRBV27; 9 nucleotides match TRBD1. The V gene end was trimmed by 9 bases and the J gene end by 4 bases; junction bases not matched to a gene: 4. This CDR3 has 14 amino acids. In germline, CDR1 is MNHEY, CDR2 SMNVEV (reference sequence).

The chain combines TRBV7-9 with TRBJ1-2; perhaps TRBD1 as D (5 bases). CDR1 and CDR2 (germline): SEHNR, FQNEAQ (reference sequence). Trimming cost V 5 bases and J 0 bases, with 22 bases left between them. This CDR3 has 18 residues. CDR3 sequence (DNA): TGTGCCAGCAGCACCCTCGGGACTCTCAATATAGCTAACTATGGCTACACCTTC. Translating it yields CASSTLGTLNIANYGYTF.

A few counts support this clonotype. The chain carries TRBV6-5 and TRBJ2-2, with TRBD1 as a possible D gene (6 bases). Germline-derived CDR1 and CDR2 are MNHEY and SVGAGI. The CDR3 length is 17 residues. V was pared by 5 bases and J by 5 bases, with 21 bases between. CDR3 DNA sequence: TGTGCCAGCAGTCCATCGGACAGTTTTCCGGGGACCGGGGAGCTGTTTTTT. Its protein product is CASSPSDSFPGTGELFF.

The V call is TRBV15, the J call TRBJ1-2, with 9 bases fitting TRBD1. V trimming: 0 bases; J trimming: 6 bases; junction bases outside the gene matches: 8. CDR1 is LNHNV, CDR2 YYDKDF, per germline (reference sequence). The CDR3 extends over 16 amino acids. In DNA, the CDR3 is TGTGCCACCAGCAGAGATGGACAGGGGAACCCTAATGGCTACACCTTC. Protein sequence: CATSRDGQGNPNGYTF.

This clonotype was seen only a few times. The CDR3, as DNA: TGCGCCAGCAGCTTGACTAAATGGGGCACAGATACGCAGTATTTT. This codes for CASSLTKWGTDTQYF. The chain uses TRBV5-1 and TRBJ2-3; D uncertain. Trimming left V 1 base short and J 1 base short, with 10 bases between. Germline CDR1 and CDR2: SGHRS and YFSETQ. CDR3 length: 15 amino acids.

The V call is TRBV7-6, the J call TRBJ2-6, with 9 bases matching TRBD1. The germline V gene has CDR1 SGHVS and CDR2 FNYEAQ. CDR3 length equals 16 residues. The J segment lost 4 bases and the V segment lost 5 bases, leaving 6 bases of the junction unmatched. As DNA, the CDR3 is TGTGCCAGCAGCCGGGGGACAGGGCCAGGGGCCAACGTCCTGACTTTC. Its protein is CASSRGTGPGANVLTF.

This clonotype was seen only a few times. The genes are TRBV6-2 or TRBV6-3 and TRBJ1-5; D might be TRBD1 (6 bases). Germline CDR1 reads MNHEY; CDR2 reads SVGEGT. V was trimmed by 2 bases and J by 4 bases, leaving 12 bases between them. This CDR3 is 15 amino acids long. CDR3 loop: CASSYVEGTNQPQHF. CDR3 sequence (DNA): TGTGCCAGCAGTTACGTGGAAGGGACAAATCAGCCCCAGCATTTT.

This clonotype was seen at least ten times. This chain connects TRBV7-2 to TRBJ1-6; maybe TRBD1 (6 bases). Trimming took off 2 bases at V and 7 bases at J, with 15 bases between the two ends. CDR1 SGHTA and CDR2 FQGNSA come from the germline V gene. CDR3 length equals 16 residues. The CDR3 is CASSLRHRDINSPLHF. CDR3 DNA: TGTGCCAGCAGCTTACGACACCGGGACATCAATTCACCCCTCCACTTT.

The chain carries TRBV11-3 and TRBJ2-1, with D perhaps TRBD1 or TRBD2 (5 bases each). The germline V gene has CDR1 SGHNT and CDR2 YENEEA. This CDR3 comprises 14 residues. Between the trimmed V and J ends, which lost 3 bases and 5 bases, there was a span of 11 bases. In nucleotides, the CDR3 is TGTGCCAGCAGCTTCCGGGACGAAAACAATGAGCAGTTCTTC. Translated, it gives CASSFRDENNEQFF.

This clonotype appeared a few times. The junction departs from germline at one end; a sequencing error may be responsible. V gene TRBV10-3 combines with J gene TRBJ2-7, with D possibly matching TRBD1 (7 bases). Per the germline V gene, CDR1 is ENHRY and CDR2 is SYGVKD. The CDR3 loop spans 16 amino acids. Here the CDR3 DNA reads TGTGCCATCAGGAGTCGTCAGGGGGGCTCCTCCGACGAGCAGTACTTC. Protein: CAIRSRQGGSSDEQYF.

This clonotype was picked up one time. This chain links TRBV20-1 with TRBJ1-3, with D perhaps matching TRBD1 (6 bases). The CDR3 totals 13 residues. V gave up 7 bases and J gave up 3 bases, with 13 bases separating them. The germline V gene has CDR1 DFQATT and CDR2 SNEGSKA (reference sequence). The CDR3 sequence is CSVRGAGGNTIYF. CDR3 bases: TGCAGTGTTCGGGGGGCTGGTGGAAACACCATATATTTT.